This T cell receptor (beta chain) came from a study of cytomegalovirus exposure and HLA in healthy donors. Both 60 Vbeta primers and 13 Jbeta primers went into the PCR. Assay: immunoSEQ multiplex PCR; the TCRdb copy retains only in-frame clones and omits some. This table holds 40,000 to 45,000 clones. The study, taken as a whole, reports: Presence/absence analysis assumed near-uniform sequencing depth across donors.

As to this clone: Its cognate antigen is unknown.

Trimming removed 2 bases from V and 7 bases from J; junction bases left unmatched: 8. The CDR3 runs 16 residues. CDR1 and CDR2 from the germline V gene are LNHDA and SQIVND (reference sequence). The TCR was taken from a man younger than 45 in good health and CMV-seronegative. The V and J genes are TRBV19 and TRBJ2-1, with 10 bases lining up with TRBD2. The sequenced sample consisted of PBMCs. In DNA, the CDR3 is TGTGCCAGTAGTATAACGGGACTAGCGTTAGGAAATGAGCAGTTCTTC. It translates to CASSITGLALGNEQFF.